This TCR beta chain was identified during a study of T cell responses to AZD1222 COVID-19 vaccine. Sequencing was performed with immunoSEQ multiplex PCR; in TCRdb, only in-frame clones are kept and a portion is missing. The sample has about 150,000 clones, 80% to 90% seen once; the top ten hold roughly 9.7%. The CDR3 spans 14 residues. The germline CDR1 and CDR2 sequences are LNHDA and SQIVND (reference sequence). V dropped 4 bases and J dropped 7; count of bases not matched to a gene: 8. Sequenced here: peripheral blood, sampled 28 days after the second AZD1222 dose. The V call is TRBV19, the J call TRBJ1-1; 8 bases are a match to TRBD1. This receptor was obtained from an adult who received the AZD1222 COVID-19 vaccine. CDR3 bases: TGTGCCAGTAGTACCGGGACAGGAAGTTATGAAGCTTTCTTT. Translation gives CASSTGTGSYEAFF.